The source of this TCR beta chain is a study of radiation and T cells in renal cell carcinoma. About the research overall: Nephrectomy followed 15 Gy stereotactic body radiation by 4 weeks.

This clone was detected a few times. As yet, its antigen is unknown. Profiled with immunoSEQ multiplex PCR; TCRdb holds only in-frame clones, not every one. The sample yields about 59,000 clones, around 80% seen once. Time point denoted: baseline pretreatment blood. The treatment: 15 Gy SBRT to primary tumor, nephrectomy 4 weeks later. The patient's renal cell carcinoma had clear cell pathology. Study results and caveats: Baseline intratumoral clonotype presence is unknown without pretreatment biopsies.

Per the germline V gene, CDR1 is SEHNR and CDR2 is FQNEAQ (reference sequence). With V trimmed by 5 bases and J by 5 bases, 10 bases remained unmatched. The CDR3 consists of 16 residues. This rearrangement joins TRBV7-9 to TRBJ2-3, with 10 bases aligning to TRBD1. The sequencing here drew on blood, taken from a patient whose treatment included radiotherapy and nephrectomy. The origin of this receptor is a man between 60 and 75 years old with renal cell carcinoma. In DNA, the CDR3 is TGTGCCAGCAGCCTGACAGGGGGCGCTATTCAAGATACGCAGTATTTT. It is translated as CASSLTGGAIQDTQYF.